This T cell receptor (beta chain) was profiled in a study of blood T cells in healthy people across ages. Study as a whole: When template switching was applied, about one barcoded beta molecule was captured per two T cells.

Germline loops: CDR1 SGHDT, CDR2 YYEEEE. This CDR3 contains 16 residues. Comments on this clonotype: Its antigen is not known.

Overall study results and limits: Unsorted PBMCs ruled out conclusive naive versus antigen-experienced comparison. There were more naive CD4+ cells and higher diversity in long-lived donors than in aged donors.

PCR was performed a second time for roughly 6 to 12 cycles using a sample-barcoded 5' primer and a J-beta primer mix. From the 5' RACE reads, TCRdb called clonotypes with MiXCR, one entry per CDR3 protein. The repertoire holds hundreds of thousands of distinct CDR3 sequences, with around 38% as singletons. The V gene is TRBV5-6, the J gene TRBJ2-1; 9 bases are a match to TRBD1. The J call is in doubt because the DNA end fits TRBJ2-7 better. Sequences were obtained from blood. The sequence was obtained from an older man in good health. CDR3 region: CASSLSTGGSYNEQYF. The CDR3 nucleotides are TGTGCCAGCAGCTTATCTACAGGGGGCTCCTACAATGAGCAGTACTTC.